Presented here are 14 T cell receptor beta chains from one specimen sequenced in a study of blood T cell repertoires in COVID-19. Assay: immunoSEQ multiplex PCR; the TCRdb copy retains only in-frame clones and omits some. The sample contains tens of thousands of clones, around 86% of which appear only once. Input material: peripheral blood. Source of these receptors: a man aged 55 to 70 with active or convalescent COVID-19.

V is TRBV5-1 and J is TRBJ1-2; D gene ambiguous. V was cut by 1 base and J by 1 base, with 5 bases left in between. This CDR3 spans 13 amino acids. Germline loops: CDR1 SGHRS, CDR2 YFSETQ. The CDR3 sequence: CASSLNGNYGYTF. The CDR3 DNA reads TGCGCCAGCAGCTTGAACGGTAACTATGGCTACACCTTC.

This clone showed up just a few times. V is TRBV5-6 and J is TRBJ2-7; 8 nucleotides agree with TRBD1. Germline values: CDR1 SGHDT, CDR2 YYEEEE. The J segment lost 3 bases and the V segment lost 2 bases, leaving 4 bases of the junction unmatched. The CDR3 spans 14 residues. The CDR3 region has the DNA TGTGCCAGCAGCTTCGACAGGGGCCGCTACGAGCAGTACTTC. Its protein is CASSFDRGRYEQYF.

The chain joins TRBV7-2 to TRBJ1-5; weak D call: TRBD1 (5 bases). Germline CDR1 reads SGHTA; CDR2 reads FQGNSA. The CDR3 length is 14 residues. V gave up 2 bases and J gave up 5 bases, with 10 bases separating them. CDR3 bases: TGTGCCAGCAGCTTAATGGGCAGGGATCAGCCCCAGCATTTT. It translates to CASSLMGRDQPQHF.

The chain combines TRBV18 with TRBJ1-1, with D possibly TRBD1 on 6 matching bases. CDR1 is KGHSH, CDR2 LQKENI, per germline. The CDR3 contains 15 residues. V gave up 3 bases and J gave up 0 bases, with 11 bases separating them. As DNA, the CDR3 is TGTGCCAGCTCACCCGAGACAGGCATGAACACTGAAGCTTTCTTT. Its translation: CASSPETGMNTEAFF.

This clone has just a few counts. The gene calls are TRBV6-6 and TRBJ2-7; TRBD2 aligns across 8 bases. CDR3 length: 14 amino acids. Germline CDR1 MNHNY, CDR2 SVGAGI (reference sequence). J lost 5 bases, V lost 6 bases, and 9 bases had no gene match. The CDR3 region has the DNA TGTGCCAGCAGACCGATAGCGGGGATAAACGAGCAGTACTTC. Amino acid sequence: CASRPIAGINEQYF.

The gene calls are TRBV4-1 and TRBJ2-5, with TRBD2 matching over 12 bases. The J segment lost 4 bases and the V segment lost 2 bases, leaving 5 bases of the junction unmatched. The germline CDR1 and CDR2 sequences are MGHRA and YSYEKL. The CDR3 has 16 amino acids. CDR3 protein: CASSQTSGGFGETQYF. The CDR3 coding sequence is TGCGCCAGCAGCCAAACTAGCGGGGGGTTCGGAGAGACCCAGTACTTC.

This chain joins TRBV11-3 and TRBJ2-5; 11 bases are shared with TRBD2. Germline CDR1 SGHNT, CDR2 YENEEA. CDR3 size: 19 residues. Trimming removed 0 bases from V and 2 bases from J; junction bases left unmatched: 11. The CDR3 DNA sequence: TGTGCCAGCAGCTTAGATCCCCCGACTAGCGGGGCACTTCAAGAGACCCAGTACTTC. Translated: CASSLDPPTSGALQETQYF.

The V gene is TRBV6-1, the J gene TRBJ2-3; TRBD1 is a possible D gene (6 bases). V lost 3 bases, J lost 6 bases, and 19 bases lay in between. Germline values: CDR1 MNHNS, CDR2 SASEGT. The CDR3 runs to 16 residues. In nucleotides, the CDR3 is TGTGCCAGCAGTGAGAGTAGGCAGGGGATAGGGGATACGCAGTATTTT. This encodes CASSESRQGIGDTQYF.

The chain's CDR3 is CASSPRGHDGYTF. As DNA, the CDR3 is TGTGCCAGCTCACCCAGAGGACATGATGGCTACACCTTC. The chain carries TRBV18 and TRBJ1-2; D perhaps matches TRBD1 (5 bases). The V gene's germline CDR1 is KGHSH and CDR2 LQKENI. The CDR3 has 13 residues. V gave up 3 bases and J gave up 6 bases, with 11 bases separating them.

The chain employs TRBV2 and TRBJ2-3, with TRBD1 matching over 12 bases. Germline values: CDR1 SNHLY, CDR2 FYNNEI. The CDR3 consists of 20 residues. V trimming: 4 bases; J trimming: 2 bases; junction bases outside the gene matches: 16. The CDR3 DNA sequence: TGTGCCAGCAGTGCGGTTGGGACAGGGGGCCGCGGGGGTCACACAGATACGCAGTATTTT. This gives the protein CASSAVGTGGRGGHTDTQYF.

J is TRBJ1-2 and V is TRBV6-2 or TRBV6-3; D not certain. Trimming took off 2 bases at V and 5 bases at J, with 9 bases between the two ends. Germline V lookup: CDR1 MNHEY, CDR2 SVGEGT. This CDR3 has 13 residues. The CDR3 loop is CASSYGPYYGYTF. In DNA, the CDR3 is TGTGCCAGCAGTTACGGGCCTTATTATGGCTACACCTTC.

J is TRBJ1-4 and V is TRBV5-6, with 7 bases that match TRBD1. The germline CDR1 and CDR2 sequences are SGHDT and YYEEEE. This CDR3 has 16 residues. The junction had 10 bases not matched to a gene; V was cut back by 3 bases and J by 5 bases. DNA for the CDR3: TGTGCCAGCAGCTGGCTAACCGGGACAGAAAATGAAAAACTGTTTTTT. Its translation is CASSWLTGTENEKLFF. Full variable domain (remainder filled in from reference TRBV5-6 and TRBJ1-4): DAGVTQSPTHLIKTRGQQVTLRCSPKSGHDTVSWYQQALGQGPQFIFQYYEEEERQRGNFPDRFSGHQFPNYSSELNVNALLLGDSALYLCASSWLTGTENEKLFFGSGTQLSVL.

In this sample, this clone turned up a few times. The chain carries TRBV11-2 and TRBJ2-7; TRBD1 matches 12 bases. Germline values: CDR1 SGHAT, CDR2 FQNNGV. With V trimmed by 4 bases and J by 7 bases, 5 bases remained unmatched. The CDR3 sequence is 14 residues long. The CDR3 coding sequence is TGTGCCAGCAGCTCGGGACAGGGGGCCGGGGAGCAGTACTTC. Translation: CASSSGQGAGEQYF.

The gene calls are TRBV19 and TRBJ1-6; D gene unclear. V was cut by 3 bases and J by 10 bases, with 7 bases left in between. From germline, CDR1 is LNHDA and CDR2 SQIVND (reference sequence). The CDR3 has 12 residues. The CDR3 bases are TGTGCCAGTAGTATGATGGGCTCACCCCTCCACTTT. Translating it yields CASSMMGSPLHF.